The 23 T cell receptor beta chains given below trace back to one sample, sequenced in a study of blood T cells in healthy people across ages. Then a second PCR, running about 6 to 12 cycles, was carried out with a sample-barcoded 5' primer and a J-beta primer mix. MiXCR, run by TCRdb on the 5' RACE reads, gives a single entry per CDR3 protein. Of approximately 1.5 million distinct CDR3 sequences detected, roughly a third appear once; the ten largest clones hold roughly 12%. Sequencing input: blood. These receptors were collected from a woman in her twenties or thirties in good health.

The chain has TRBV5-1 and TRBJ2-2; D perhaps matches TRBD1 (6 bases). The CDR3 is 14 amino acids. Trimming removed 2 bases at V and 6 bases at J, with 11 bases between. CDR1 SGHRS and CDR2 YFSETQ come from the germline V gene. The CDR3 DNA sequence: TGCGCCAGCAGCTTAAACCAGGGGTCCGGGGAGCTGTTTTTT. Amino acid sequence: CASSLNQGSGELFF.

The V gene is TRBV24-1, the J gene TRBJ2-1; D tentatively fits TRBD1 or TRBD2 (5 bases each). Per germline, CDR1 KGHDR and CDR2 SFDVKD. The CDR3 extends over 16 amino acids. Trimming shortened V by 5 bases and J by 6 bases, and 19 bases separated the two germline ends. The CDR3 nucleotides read TGTGCCACCAGTGCCTTGGGGGATCAGAGGGCCAATGAGCAGTTCTTC. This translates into CATSALGDQRANEQFF.

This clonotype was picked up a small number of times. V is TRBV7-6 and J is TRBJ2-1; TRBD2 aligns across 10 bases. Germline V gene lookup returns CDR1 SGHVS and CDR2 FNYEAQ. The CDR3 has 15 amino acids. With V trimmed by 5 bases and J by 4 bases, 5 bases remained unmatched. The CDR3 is CASSATSGPYNEQFF. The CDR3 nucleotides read TGTGCCAGCAGCGCGACTAGCGGGCCTTACAATGAGCAGTTCTTC.

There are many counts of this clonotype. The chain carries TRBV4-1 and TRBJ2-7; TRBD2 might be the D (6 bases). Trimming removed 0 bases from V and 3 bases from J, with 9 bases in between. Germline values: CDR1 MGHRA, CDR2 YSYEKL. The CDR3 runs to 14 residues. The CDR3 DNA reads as TGCGCCAGCAGCCAAGACGCGGGGATCTACGAGCAGTACTTC. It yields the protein CASSQDAGIYEQYF.

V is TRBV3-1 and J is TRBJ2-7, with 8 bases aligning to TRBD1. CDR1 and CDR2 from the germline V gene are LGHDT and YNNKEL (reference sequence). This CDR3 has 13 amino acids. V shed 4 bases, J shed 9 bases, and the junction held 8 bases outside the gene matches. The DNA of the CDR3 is TGTGCCAGCAGCCTTGGACAGGGCCTAGGGCAGTACTTC. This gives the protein CASSLGQGLGQYF.

CDR3 region: CASSEIPLGSSPLHF. CDR3 DNA: TGCGCCAGCAGTGAGATCCCCCTAGGGAGTTCACCCCTCCACTTT. The chain carries TRBV10-1 and TRBJ1-6; D gene unclear. V was cut by 2 bases and J by 9 bases, with 14 bases left in between. Germline V gives CDR1 WNHNN, CDR2 SYGVQD (reference sequence). The CDR3 extends over 15 amino acids.

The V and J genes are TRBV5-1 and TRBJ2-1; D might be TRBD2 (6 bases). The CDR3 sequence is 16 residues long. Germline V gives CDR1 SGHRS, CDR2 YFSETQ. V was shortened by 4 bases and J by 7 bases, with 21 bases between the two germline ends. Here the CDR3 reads CASSPFSRAGGNEQFF. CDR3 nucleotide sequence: TGCGCCAGCAGCCCGTTCTCGAGAGCGGGCGGTAATGAGCAGTTCTTC.

The CDR3 nucleotides are TGTGCCAGCCCCGGGCCGATACCAGCAGATACGCAGTATTTT. Translated: CASPGPIPADTQYF. The chain links TRBV7-9 to TRBJ2-3; D call uncertain. Germline V lookup: CDR1 SEHNR, CDR2 FQNEAQ (reference sequence). The CDR3 has 14 amino acids. The germline V and J ends were trimmed by 8 bases and 4 bases, with 16 bases remaining between them.

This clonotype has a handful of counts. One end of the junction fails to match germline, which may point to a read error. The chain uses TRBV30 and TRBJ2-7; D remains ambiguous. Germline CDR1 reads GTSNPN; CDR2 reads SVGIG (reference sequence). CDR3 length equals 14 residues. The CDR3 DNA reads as TGTGCCTGCGCCTTTATCAACCCCTCCCACGAGCAGTACTTC. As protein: CACAFINPSHEQYF.

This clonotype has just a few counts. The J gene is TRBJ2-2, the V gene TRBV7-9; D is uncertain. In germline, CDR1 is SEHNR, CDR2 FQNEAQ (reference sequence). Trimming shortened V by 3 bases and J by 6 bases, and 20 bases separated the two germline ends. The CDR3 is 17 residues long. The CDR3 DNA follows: TGTGCCAGCAGCTTCGATTTGTCAGCATACCAGCCCGGGGAGCTGTTTTTT. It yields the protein CASSFDLSAYQPGELFF. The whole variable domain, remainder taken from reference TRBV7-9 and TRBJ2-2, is DTGVSQNPRHKITKRGQNVTFRCDPISEHNRLYWYRQTLGQGPEFLTYFQNEAQLEKSRLLSDRFSAERPKGSFSTLEIQRTEQGDSAMYLCASSFDLSAYQPGELFFGEGSRLTVL.

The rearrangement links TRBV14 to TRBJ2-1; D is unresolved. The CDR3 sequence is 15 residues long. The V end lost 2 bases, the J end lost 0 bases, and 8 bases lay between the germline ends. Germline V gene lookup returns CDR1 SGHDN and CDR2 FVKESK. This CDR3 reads CASSQRTHSYNEQFF. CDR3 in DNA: TGTGCCAGCAGCCAAAGGACCCACTCCTACAATGAGCAGTTCTTC.

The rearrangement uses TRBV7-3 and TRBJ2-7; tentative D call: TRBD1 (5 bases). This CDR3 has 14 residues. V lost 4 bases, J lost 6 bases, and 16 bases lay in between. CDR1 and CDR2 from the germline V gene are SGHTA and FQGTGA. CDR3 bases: TGTGCCAGCAGCTCCGACCCGACAGTTACCGAGCAGTACTTC. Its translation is CASSSDPTVTEQYF.

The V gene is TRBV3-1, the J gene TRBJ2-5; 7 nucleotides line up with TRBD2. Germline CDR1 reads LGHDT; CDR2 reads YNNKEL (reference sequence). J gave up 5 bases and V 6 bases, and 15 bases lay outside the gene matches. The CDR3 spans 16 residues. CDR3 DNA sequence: TGTGCCAGCAGGGCAGAGGGTGGCGGGAGTCGGGAGACCCAGTACTTC. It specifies CASRAEGGGSRETQYF.

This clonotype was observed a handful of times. CDR3 loop: CASTPDSYEQYF. CDR3 DNA sequence: TGTGCCAGCACCCCAGACTCCTACGAGCAGTACTTC. The genes are TRBV28 and TRBJ2-7, with D unresolved. Between the trimmed V and J ends, which lost 7 bases and 0 bases, there was a span of 7 bases. This CDR3 is built from 12 residues. Germline V gives CDR1 MDHEN, CDR2 SYDVKM.

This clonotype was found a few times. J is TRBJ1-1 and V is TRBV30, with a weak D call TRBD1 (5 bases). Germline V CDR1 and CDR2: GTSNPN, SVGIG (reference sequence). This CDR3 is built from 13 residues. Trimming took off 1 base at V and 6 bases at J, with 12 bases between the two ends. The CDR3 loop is CAWSAGRGAEAFF. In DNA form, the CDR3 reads TGTGCCTGGAGTGCGGGGCGTGGGGCTGAAGCTTTCTTT.

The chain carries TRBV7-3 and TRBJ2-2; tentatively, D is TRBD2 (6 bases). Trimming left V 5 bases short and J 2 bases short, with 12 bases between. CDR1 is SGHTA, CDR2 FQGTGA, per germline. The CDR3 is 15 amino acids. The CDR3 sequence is CASSPGVPNTGELFF. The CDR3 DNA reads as TGTGCCAGCAGCCCGGGAGTGCCAAACACCGGGGAGCTGTTTTTT.

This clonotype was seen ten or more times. CDR3 bases: TGCGCCAGCAGCCTCCTAGCGGGAGTCGGCAATGAGCAGTTCTTC. It encodes CASSLLAGVGNEQFF. This chain connects TRBV5-1 to TRBJ2-1, with 10 bases that match TRBD2. V was clipped by 4 bases and J by 6 bases; unmatched bases: 7. The CDR3 extends over 15 amino acids. Germline CDR1 SGHRS, CDR2 YFSETQ.

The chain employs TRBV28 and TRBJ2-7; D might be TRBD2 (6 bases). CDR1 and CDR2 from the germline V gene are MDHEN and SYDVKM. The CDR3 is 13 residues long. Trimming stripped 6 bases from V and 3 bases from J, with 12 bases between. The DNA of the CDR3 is TGTGCCAGCAGCCCGGACTACGACTACGAGCAGTACTTC. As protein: CASSPDYDYEQYF.

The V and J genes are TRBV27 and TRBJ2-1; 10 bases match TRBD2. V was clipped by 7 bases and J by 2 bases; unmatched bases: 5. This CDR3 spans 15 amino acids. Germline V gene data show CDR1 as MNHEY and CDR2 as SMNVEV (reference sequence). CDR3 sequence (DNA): TGTGCCAGCATACCCGGGACTAGCGCCTACAATGAGCAGTTCTTC. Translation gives CASIPGTSAYNEQFF.

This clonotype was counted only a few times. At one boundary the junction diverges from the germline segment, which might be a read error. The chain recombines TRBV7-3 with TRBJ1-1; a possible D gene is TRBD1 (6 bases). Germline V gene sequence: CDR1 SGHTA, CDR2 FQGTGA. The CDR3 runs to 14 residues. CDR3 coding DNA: TGTGCCAGTAGCTTCAGGGGATCGAGGACTGAAGCTTTCTTT. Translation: CASSFRGSRTEAFF.

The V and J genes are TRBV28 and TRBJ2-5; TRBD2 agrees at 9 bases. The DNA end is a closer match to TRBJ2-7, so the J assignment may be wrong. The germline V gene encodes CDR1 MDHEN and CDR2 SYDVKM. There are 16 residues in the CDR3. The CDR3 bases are TGTGCCAGCAGCCCAACTAGCGGGTCATTGTTCTACGAGCAGTACTTC. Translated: CASSPTSGSLFYEQYF.

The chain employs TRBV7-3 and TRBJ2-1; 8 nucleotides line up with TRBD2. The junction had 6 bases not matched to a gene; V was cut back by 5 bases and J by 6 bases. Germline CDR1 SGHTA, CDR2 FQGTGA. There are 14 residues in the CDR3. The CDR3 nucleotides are TGTGCCAGCAGCCAAAGGGGACTAGGCAATGAGCAGTTCTTC. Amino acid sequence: CASSQRGLGNEQFF. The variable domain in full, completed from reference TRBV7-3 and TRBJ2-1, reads GAGVSQTPSNKVTEKGKYVELRCDPISGHTALYWYRQSLGQGPEFLIYFQGTGAADDSGLPNDRFFAVRPEGSVSTLKIQRTERGDSAVYLCASSQRGLGNEQFFGPGTRLTVL.

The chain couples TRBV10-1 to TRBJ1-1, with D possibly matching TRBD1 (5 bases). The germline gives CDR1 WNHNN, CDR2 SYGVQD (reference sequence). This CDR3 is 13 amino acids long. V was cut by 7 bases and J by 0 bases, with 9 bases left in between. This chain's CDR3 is CASKGHMNTEAFF. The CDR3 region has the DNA TGCGCCAGCAAAGGACACATGAACACTGAAGCTTTCTTT.